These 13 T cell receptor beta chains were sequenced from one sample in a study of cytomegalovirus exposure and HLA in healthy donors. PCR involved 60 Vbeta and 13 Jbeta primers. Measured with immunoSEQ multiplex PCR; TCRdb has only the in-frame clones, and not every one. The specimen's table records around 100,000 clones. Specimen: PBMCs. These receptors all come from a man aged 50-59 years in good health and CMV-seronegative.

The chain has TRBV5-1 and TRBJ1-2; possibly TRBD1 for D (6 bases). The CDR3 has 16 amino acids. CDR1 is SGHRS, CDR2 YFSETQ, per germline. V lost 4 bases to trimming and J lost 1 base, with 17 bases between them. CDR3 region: CASSPGRDTFNYGYTF. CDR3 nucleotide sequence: TGCGCCAGCAGCCCGGGCCGGGACACATTTAACTATGGCTACACCTTC.

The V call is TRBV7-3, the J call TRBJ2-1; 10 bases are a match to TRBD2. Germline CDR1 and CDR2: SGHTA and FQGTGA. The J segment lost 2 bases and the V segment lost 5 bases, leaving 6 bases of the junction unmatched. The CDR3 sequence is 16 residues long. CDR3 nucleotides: TGTGCCAGCAGCCCACGGACTAGCGGAGCCTACAATGAGCAGTTCTTC. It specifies CASSPRTSGAYNEQFF. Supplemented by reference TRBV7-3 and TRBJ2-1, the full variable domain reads GAGVSQTPSNKVTEKGKYVELRCDPISGHTALYWYRQSLGQGPEFLIYFQGTGAADDSGLPNDRFFAVRPEGSVSTLKIQRTERGDSAVYLCASSPRTSGAYNEQFFGPGTRLTVL.

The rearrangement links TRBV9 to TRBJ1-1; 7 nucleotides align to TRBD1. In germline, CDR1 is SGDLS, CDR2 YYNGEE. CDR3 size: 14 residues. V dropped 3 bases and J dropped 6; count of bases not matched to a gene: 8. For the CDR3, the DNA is TGTGCCAGCAGCGCCGGGCCCGACAGGGCTGAAGCTTTCTTT. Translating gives CASSAGPDRAEAFF. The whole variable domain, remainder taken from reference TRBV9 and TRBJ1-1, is DSGVTQTPKHLITATGQRVTLRCSPRSGDLSVYWYQQSLDQGLQFLIQYYNGEERAKGNILERFSAQQFPDLHSELNLSSLELGDSALYFCASSAGPDRAEAFFGQGTRLTVV.

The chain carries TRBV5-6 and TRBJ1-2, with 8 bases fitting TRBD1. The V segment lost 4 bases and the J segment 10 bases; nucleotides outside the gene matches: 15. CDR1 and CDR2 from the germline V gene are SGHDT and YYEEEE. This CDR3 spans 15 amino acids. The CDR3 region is CASSLPPGQANLYTF. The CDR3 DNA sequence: TGTGCCAGCAGCCTCCCACCGGGACAGGCTAACCTCTACACCTTC.

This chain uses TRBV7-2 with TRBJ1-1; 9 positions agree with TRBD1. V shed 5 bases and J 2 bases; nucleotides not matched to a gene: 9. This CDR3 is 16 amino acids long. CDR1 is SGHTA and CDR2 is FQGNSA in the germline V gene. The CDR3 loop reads CASSNGRGQGNTEAFF. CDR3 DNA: TGTGCCAGCAGCAACGGCCGGGGACAGGGAAACACTGAAGCTTTCTTT.

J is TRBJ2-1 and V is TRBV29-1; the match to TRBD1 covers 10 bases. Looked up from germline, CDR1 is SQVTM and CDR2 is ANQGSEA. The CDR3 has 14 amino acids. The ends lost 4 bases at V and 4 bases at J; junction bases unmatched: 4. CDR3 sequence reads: CSVGDRGSYNEQFF. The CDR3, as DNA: TGCAGCGTTGGGGACAGGGGTAGTTACAATGAGCAGTTCTTC.

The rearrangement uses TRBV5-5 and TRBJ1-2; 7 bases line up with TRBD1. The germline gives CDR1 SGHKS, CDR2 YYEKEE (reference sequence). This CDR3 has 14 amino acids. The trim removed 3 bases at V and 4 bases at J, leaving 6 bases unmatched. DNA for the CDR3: TGTGCCAGCAGCTCCCGGGACAGATTCTATGGCTACACCTTC. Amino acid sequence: CASSSRDRFYGYTF.

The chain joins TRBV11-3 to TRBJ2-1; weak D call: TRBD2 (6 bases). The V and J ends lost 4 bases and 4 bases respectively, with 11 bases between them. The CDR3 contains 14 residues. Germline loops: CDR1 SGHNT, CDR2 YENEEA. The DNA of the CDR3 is TGTGCCAGCAGCTCGCGGGGCAGGTACAATGAGCAGTTCTTC. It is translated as CASSSRGRYNEQFF.

CDR3 region: CASSPSGGSGTEAFF. The DNA for the CDR3 is TGTGCCAGCTCACCATCGGGGGGGAGCGGCACTGAAGCTTTCTTT. V and J are TRBV18 and TRBJ1-1, with a possible D match to TRBD1 (5 bases). This CDR3 is 15 amino acids long. Trimming stripped 2 bases from V and 4 bases from J, with 14 bases between. The germline CDR1 and CDR2 sequences are KGHSH and LQKENI.

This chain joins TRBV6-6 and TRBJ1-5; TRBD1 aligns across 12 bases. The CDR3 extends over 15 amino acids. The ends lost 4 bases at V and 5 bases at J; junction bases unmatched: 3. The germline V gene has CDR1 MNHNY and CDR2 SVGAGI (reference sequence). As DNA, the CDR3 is TGTGCCAGCAGTTCCGGGACAGGGGGCGATCAGCCCCAGCATTTT. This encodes CASSSGTGGDQPQHF.

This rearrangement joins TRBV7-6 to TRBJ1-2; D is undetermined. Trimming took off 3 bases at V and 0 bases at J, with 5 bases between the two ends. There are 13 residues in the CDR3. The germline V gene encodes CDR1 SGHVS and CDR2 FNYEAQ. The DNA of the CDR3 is TGTGCCAGCAGCTTTCAGTCTAACTATGGCTACACCTTC. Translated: CASSFQSNYGYTF.

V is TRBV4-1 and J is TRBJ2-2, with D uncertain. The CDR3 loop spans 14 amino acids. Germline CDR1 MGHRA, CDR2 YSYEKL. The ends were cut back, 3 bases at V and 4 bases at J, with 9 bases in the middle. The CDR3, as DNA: TGCGCCAGCAGCCACAGGATGAGCACCGGGGAGCTGTTTTTT. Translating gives CASSHRMSTGELFF.

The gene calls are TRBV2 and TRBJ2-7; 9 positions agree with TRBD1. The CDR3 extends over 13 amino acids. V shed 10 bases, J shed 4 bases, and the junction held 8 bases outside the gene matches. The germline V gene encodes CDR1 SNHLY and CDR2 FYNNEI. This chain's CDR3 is CAIGTGRRYEQYF. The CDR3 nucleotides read TGTGCCATCGGGACAGGGCGCCGATACGAGCAGTACTTC.